The rows below give T cell receptor beta chains drawn from one sample of a study of human T cells and chemical hapten exposure. MiXCR was run by TCRdb on the RACE reads, yielding one entry per CDR3 protein. The repertoire holds 130,000 or so distinct CDR3 sequences, with about 9% as singletons. Sequences were obtained from whole blood. The origin of the receptors is a male donor in good health. Some clones in this sample may be carry-over from other donors' samples. Each CDR3 is given with its conserved first and last residue. A D gene is named only where the DNA matches it firmly. Clone sizes are given selectively: once, few, many, or a class where the clone is expanded.

J: TRBJ2-4
size: NA
D: NA
V: TRBV19
CDR3: CASSMSGGRGNIQYF
DNA: TGTGCCAGTAGTATGAGTGGGGGCAGGGGAAACATTCAGTACTTC

J: TRBJ2-3
size: NA
D: TRBD1
V: TRBV7-9
CDR3: CASSLPDRVGPTDTQYF
DNA: TGTGCCAGCAGCCTCCCTGACAGGGTAGGACCCACAGATACGCAGTATTTT

J: TRBJ2-3
size: few
D: NA
V: TRBV29-1
CDR3: CSVVAPDTQYF
DNA: TGCAGCGTTGTGGCACCAGATACGCAGTATTTT

J: TRBJ2-3
size: NA
D: NA
V: TRBV5-1
CDR3: CASSLGGGSQYF
DNA: TGCGCCAGCAGCTTGGGGGGGGGCTCGCAGTATTTT

J: TRBJ2-7
size: few
D: TRBD2
V: TRBV7-7
CDR3: CASSPGLAGFYEQYF
DNA: TGTGCCAGCAGCCCCGGACTAGCGGGGTTCTACGAGCAGTACTTC

J: TRBJ1-1
size: many
D: NA
V: TRBV5-1
CDR3: CASGLNTPNTEAFF
DNA: TGCGCCAGCGGTCTTAACACCCCTAACACTGAAGCTTTCTTT

J: TRBJ1-4
size: NA
D: NA
V: TRBV5-1
CDR3: CASSLGPGANEKLFF
DNA: TGCGCCAGCAGCTTGGGGCCAGGAGCTAATGAAAAACTGTTTTTT

J: TRBJ2-1
size: many
D: NA
V: TRBV29-1
CDR3: CSGATGPSSSYNEQFF
DNA: TGCAGCGGAGCAACGGGACCATCTAGCTCCTACAATGAGCAGTTCTTC

J: TRBJ2-1
size: few
D: NA
V: TRBV5-6
CDR3: CASADQTGFYNEQFF
DNA: TGTGCCAGCGCAGACCAGACAGGATTCTACAATGAGCAGTTCTTC

J: TRBJ1-5
size: NA
D: NA
V: TRBV4-1
CDR3: CASSQEGPSNQPQHF
DNA: TGCGCCAGCAGCCAAGAGGGGCCTAGCAATCAGCCCCAGCATTTT

J: TRBJ2-2
size: few
D: NA
V: TRBV3-1
CDR3: CASSPRRSGVNTGELFF
DNA: TGTGCCAGCAGCCCACGGAGGTCTGGGGTGAACACCGGGGAGCTGTTTTTT

J: TRBJ2-4
size: NA
D: NA
V: TRBV4-3
CDR3: CASSQDPQSYRGKNIQYF
DNA: TGCGCCAGCAGCCAAGATCCACAAAGTTATAGGGGCAAAAACATTCAGTACTTC

J: TRBJ2-2
size: few
D: NA
V: TRBV20-1
CDR3: CSARDRSGTGELFF
DNA: TGCAGTGCACGCGACAGGAGCGGTACCGGGGAGCTGTTTTTT

J: TRBJ2-1
size: few
D: NA
V: TRBV27
CDR3: CASSPWAGAYNEQFF
DNA: TGTGCCAGCAGCCCCTGGGCAGGAGCCTACAATGAGCAGTTCTTC

J: TRBJ2-7
size: NA
D: TRBD1
V: TRBV6-2/TRBV6-3
CDR3: CASSYRSTGGIYEQYF
DNA: TGTGCCAGCAGTTACAGATCGACAGGGGGTATTTACGAGCAGTACTTC

J: TRBJ2-1
size: NA
D: NA
V: TRBV10-3
CDR3: CAIRGSGDEQFF
DNA: TGTGCCATCAGGGGCTCGGGAGATGAGCAGTTCTTC

J: TRBJ2-7
size: few
D: TRBD1
V: TRBV7-8
CDR3: CASSLAAGGTNAYEQYF
DNA: TGTGCCAGCAGCTTAGCCGCAGGGGGCACAAACGCCTACGAGCAGTACTTC

J: TRBJ1-2
size: many
D: TRBD1
V: TRBV10-2
CDR3: CASSPPAGGIYGYTF
DNA: TGCGCCAGCAGCCCACCCGCAGGGGGCATCTATGGCTACACCTTC

J: TRBJ2-5
size: many
D: NA
V: TRBV20-1
CDR3: CSASPSIALGAQYF
DNA: TGCAGTGCTAGTCCCTCGATTGCCTTGGGGGCCCAGTACTTC

J: TRBJ1-4
size: few
D: NA
V: TRBV7-9
CDR3: CASSYRGRGGEKLFF
DNA: TGTGCCAGCAGCTACCGAGGCAGGGGAGGCGAAAAACTGTTTTTT

J: TRBJ2-4
size: many
D: TRBD2
V: TRBV19
CDR3: CASSTWTSGRKWAKNIQYF
DNA: TGTGCCAGTAGTACCTGGACTAGCGGGAGGAAGTGGGCCAAAAACATTCAGTACTTC

J: TRBJ2-5
size: NA
D: TRBD2
V: TRBV6-5
CDR3: CASSYLGGGSQETQYF
DNA: TGTGCCAGCAGTTACTTGGGGGGAGGGAGTCAAGAGACCCAGTACTTC

J: TRBJ2-7
size: NA
D: NA
V: TRBV5-4
CDR3: CASSIRDNLYEQYF
DNA: TGTGCCAGCAGCATCCGGGACAACCTCTACGAGCAGTACTTC

J: TRBJ2-2
size: few
D: NA
V: TRBV6-1
CDR3: CASSEVVGMGPNTGELFF
DNA: TGTGCCAGCAGTGAAGTCGTGGGCATGGGACCAAACACCGGGGAGCTGTTTTTT

J: TRBJ2-3
size: many
D: NA
V: TRBV13
CDR3: CASSLGSGTDTQYF
DNA: TGTGCCAGCAGCTTAGGGTCGGGGACAGATACGCAGTATTTT

J: TRBJ2-7
size: NA
D: NA
V: TRBV7-2
CDR3: CASSYSLAGASYEQYF
DNA: TGTGCCAGCAGCTACTCCTTGGCAGGTGCCTCCTACGAGCAGTACTTC

J: TRBJ1-5
size: few
D: TRBD1
V: TRBV9
CDR3: CASSATGGDQPQHF
DNA: TGTGCCAGCAGCGCTACAGGGGGCGATCAGCCCCAGCATTTT